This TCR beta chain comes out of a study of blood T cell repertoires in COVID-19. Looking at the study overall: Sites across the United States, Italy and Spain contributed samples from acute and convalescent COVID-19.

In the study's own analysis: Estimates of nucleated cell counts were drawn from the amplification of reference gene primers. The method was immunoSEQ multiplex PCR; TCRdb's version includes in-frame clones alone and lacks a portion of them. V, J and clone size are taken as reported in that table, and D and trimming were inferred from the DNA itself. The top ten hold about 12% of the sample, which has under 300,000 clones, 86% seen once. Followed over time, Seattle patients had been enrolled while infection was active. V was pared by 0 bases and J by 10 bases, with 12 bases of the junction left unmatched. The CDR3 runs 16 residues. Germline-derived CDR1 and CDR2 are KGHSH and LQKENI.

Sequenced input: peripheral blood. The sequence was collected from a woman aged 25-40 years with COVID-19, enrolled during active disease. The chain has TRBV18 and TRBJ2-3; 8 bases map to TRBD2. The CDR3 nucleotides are TGTGCCAGCTCACCACCGTCGGGGGGGATGGGTGCTTCGCAGTATTTT. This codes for CASSPPSGGMGASQYF.